What follows are 19 T cell receptor beta chains derived from one specimen sequenced in a study of blood T cell repertoires in COVID-19. The assay was immunoSEQ multiplex PCR, and TCRdb's table has in-frame clones only and misses some. The data hold around 99,000 clones, with around four fifths observed a single time. Material for sequencing was peripheral blood. The receptors were gathered from a man in his 70s with acute or convalescent COVID-19.

The V gene is TRBV19, the J gene TRBJ1-2; D is perhaps TRBD1 (5 bases). Germline V lookup: CDR1 LNHDA, CDR2 SQIVND (reference sequence). The CDR3 extends over 14 amino acids. Trimming took off 8 bases at V and 4 bases at J, with 17 bases between the two ends. The CDR3: CASETSGGSYGYTF. The CDR3 DNA reads as TGTGCCAGTGAAACCTCGGGGGGTAGCTATGGCTACACCTTC. Full variable domain (missing parts from reference TRBV19 and TRBJ1-2): DGGITQSPKYLFRKEGQNVTLSCEQNLNHDAMYWYRQDPGQGLRLIYYSQIVNDFQKGDIAEGYSVSREKKESFPLTVTSAQKNPTAFYLCASETSGGSYGYTFGSGTRLTVV.

This chain links TRBV7-2 with TRBJ1-5, with D unresolved. CDR1 and CDR2 from the germline V gene are SGHTA and FQGNSA. This CDR3 spans 14 amino acids. The V gene lost 6 bases and the J gene lost 2 bases, with 11 bases spanning the gap. CDR3 sequence: CASRPRGGNQPQHF. The DNA for the CDR3 is TGTGCCAGCAGGCCCCGCGGGGGCAATCAGCCCCAGCATTTT.

The rearrangement links TRBV19 to TRBJ2-5; 7 bases fit TRBD2. After removal of 5 bases from V and 4 bases from J, the junction contained 1 base not matched to a gene. Germline V gives CDR1 LNHDA, CDR2 SQIVND (reference sequence). The CDR3 has 12 amino acids. CDR3 region: CASSGLGETQYF. The CDR3 bases are TGTGCCAGTAGTGGACTAGGAGAGACCCAGTACTTC. Full variable domain (rest looked up from reference TRBV19 and TRBJ2-5): DGGITQSPKYLFRKEGQNVTLSCEQNLNHDAMYWYRQDPGQGLRLIYYSQIVNDFQKGDIAEGYSVSREKKESFPLTVTSAQKNPTAFYLCASSGLGETQYFGPGTRLLVL.

This clone was detected only a few times. The chain combines TRBV7-8 with TRBJ1-2; D is undetermined. The CDR3 has 16 residues. With 6 bases removed from V and 2 bases from J, the gap between germline ends came to 19 bases. The germline V gene has CDR1 SGHVS and CDR2 FQNEAQ. The CDR3 nucleotides are TGTGCCAGCAGTACGACGAGCCCCAGGAGGAACTATGGCTACACCTTC. Amino acid sequence: CASSTTSPRRNYGYTF.

The chain recombines TRBV7-3 with TRBJ1-6, with 7 nucleotides matching TRBD1. Germline lookup yields CDR1 SGHTA and CDR2 FQGTGA. V shed 5 bases and J 10 bases; nucleotides not matched to a gene: 8. This CDR3 spans 14 amino acids. CDR3 in DNA: TGTGCCAGCAGCCCCGGACAGGTTGTCTCACCCCTCCACTTT. Amino acid sequence: CASSPGQVVSPLHF.

This chain uses TRBV6-6 with TRBJ1-6; TRBD1 agrees at 7 bases. This CDR3 has 14 residues. Germline V gene lookup returns CDR1 MNHNY and CDR2 SVGAGI (reference sequence). J lost 7 bases, V lost 6 bases, and 6 bases had no gene match. CDR3 nucleotides: TGTGCCAGCAGCCTAACAGGGGTAAATTCACCCCTCCACTTT. The encoded protein is CASSLTGVNSPLHF.

This rearrangement joins TRBV19 to TRBJ1-1; 9 bases agree with TRBD1. J lost 6 bases, V lost 8 bases, and 7 bases had no gene match. The CDR3 is 13 residues long. Germline-derived CDR1 and CDR2 are LNHDA and SQIVND (reference sequence). CDR3 DNA: TGTGCCAGTCGCACAGGGGGCTACGCTGAAGCTTTCTTT. The encoded protein is CASRTGGYAEAFF.

The chain employs TRBV19 and TRBJ2-7, with 7 bases identical to TRBD1. This CDR3 comprises 13 residues. Germline CDR1 LNHDA, CDR2 SQIVND (reference sequence). The V and J ends lost 4 bases and 5 bases, in that order; junction bases with no gene match: 5. The CDR3 protein is CASSNRQGHEQYF. The CDR3 DNA sequence: TGTGCCAGTAGTAACCGACAGGGACACGAGCAGTACTTC.

The chain recombines TRBV5-4 with TRBJ2-3; D call uncertain. The CDR3 covers 13 residues. Germline V lookup: CDR1 SGHNT, CDR2 YYREEE (reference sequence). Trimming cost V 4 bases and J 4 bases, with 10 bases left between them. The CDR3 reads CASSMTTSDTQYF. The CDR3, as DNA: TGTGCCAGCAGCATGACAACTTCAGATACGCAGTATTTT. Together with reference TRBV5-4 and TRBJ2-3, the CDR3 gives the full variable domain: ETGVTQSPTHLIKTRGQQVTLRCSSQSGHNTVSWYQQALGQGPQFIFQYYREEENGRGNFPPRFSGLQFPNYSSELNVNALELDDSALYLCASSMTTSDTQYFGPGTRLTVL.

This clone was found a few times. The gene calls are TRBV6-5 and TRBJ1-6; 8 nucleotides align to TRBD1. The CDR3 is 13 residues long. Germline trimming cut 7 bases from V and 9 bases from J; bases unmatched to any gene: 5. Germline V lookup: CDR1 MNHEY, CDR2 SVGAGI. CDR3 in amino acids: CASNQGASSPLHF. As DNA, the CDR3 is TGTGCCAGCAACCAGGGGGCTAGTTCACCCCTCCACTTT.

The V gene is TRBV12-3 or TRBV12-4, the J gene TRBJ2-3, with D uncertain. The V end lost 5 bases, the J end lost 6 bases, and 6 bases lay between the germline ends. The CDR3 extends over 11 amino acids. The CDR3: CASSLKDTQYF. The CDR3 region has the DNA TGTGCCAGCAGTCTAAAGGATACGCAGTATTTT.

The chain employs TRBV7-6 and TRBJ1-6; D is unclear. The germline V and J ends were trimmed by 2 bases and 10 bases, with 12 bases remaining between them. This CDR3 has 14 amino acids. Germline V CDR1 and CDR2: SGHVS, FNYEAQ. CDR3: CASSLSSTNSPLHF. In DNA form, the CDR3 reads TGTGCCAGCAGCTTATCGAGCACCAACTCACCCCTCCACTTT.

In this sample, this clone turned up once. The rearrangement links TRBV11-3 to TRBJ2-3; possible D gene TRBD1, 5 bases. Germline V gene data show CDR1 as SGHNT and CDR2 as YENEEA. The CDR3 has 13 residues. V lost 0 bases to trimming and J lost 6 bases, with 7 bases between them. The chain's CDR3 is CASSLDPGDTQYF. CDR3 nucleotide sequence: TGTGCCAGCAGCTTAGATCCAGGGGATACGCAGTATTTT. Supplemented by reference TRBV11-3 and TRBJ2-3, the full variable domain reads EAGVVQSPRYKIIEKKQPVAFWCNPISGHNTLYWYLQNLGQGPELLIRYENEEAVDDSQLPKDRFSAERLKGVDSTLKIQPAELGDSAVYLCASSLDPGDTQYFGPGTRLTVL.

This clone showed up just a few times. The chain recombines TRBV5-4 with TRBJ1-1, with 7 bases matching TRBD1. V trimming: 0 bases; J trimming: 2 bases; junction bases outside the gene matches: 7. The CDR3 has 16 amino acids. Germline V gene lookup returns CDR1 SGHNT and CDR2 YYREEE (reference sequence). CDR3 sequence: CASSLEKGAYNTEAFF. The CDR3 nucleotides are TGTGCCAGCAGCTTGGAGAAGGGGGCGTATAACACTGAAGCTTTCTTT.

This clone was seen more than once but under ten times. The chain carries TRBV6-1 and TRBJ2-2; D is unclear. This CDR3 is 14 amino acids long. Germline V gene sequence: CDR1 MNHNS, CDR2 SASEGT. Trimming took 3 bases from V and 2 from J, leaving 7 bases between them. CDR3 residues: CASSENSNTGELFF. CDR3 sequence (DNA): TGTGCCAGCAGTGAGAACAGCAACACCGGGGAGCTGTTTTTT.

The table lists this clone with a few counts. This rearrangement joins TRBV29-1 to TRBJ2-1; possible D gene TRBD1, 6 bases. Germline CDR1 and CDR2: SQVTM and ANQGSEA. The CDR3 extends over 16 amino acids. V was shortened by 6 bases and J by 0 bases, with 18 bases between the two germline ends. The CDR3 sequence is CSVFTGQLPSYNEQFF. CDR3 DNA sequence: TGCAGCGTGTTCACAGGACAGCTGCCCTCCTACAATGAGCAGTTCTTC.

Written as DNA, the CDR3 is TGTGCCAGCAGTGAATCAATCGGACAGGGTGCGGGCGGGGAGCTGTTTTTT. Amino acid sequence: CASSESIGQGAGGELFF. The rearrangement uses TRBV2 and TRBJ2-2, with 8 bases identical to TRBD1. The germline V gene has CDR1 SNHLY and CDR2 FYNNEI. The CDR3 totals 17 residues. The ends lost 2 bases at V and 7 bases at J; junction bases unmatched: 12.

The chain recombines TRBV7-2 with TRBJ2-4; D is possibly TRBD1 (7 bases). Trimming stripped 1 base from V and 6 bases from J, with 22 bases between. Germline-derived CDR1 and CDR2 are SGHTA and FQGNSA. CDR3 size: 18 residues. The CDR3 protein is CASSLVAGQSGALNIQYF. DNA for the CDR3: TGTGCCAGCAGCTTAGTGGCGGGACAGTCGGGAGCCCTAAACATTCAGTACTTC.

The rearrangement uses TRBV5-6 and TRBJ1-1, with D maybe TRBD1 (5 bases). Trimming cost V 4 bases and J 0 bases, with 10 bases left between them. The CDR3 contains 14 residues. The germline CDR1 and CDR2 sequences are SGHDT and YYEEEE. In DNA form, the CDR3 reads TGTGCCAGCAGCCCGGGACTCATGAACACTGAAGCTTTCTTT. The encoded protein is CASSPGLMNTEAFF.